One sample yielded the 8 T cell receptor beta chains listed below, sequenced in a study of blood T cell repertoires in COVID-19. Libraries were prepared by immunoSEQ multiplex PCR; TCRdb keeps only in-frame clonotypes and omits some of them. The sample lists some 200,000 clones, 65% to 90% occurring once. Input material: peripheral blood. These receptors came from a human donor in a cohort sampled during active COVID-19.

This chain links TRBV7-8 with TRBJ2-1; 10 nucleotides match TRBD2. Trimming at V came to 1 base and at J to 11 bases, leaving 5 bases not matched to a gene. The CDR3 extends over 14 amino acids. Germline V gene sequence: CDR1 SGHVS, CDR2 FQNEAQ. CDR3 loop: CASSLGGTSVKQFF. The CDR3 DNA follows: TGTGCCAGCAGCTTAGGAGGGACTAGCGTAAAGCAGTTCTTC.

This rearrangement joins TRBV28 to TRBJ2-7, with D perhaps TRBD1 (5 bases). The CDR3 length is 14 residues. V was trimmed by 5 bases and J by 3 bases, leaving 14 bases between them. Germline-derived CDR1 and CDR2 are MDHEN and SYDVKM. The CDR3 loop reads CASSQFYRFYEQYF. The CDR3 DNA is TGTGCCAGCAGTCAGTTTTACAGGTTCTACGAGCAGTACTTC.

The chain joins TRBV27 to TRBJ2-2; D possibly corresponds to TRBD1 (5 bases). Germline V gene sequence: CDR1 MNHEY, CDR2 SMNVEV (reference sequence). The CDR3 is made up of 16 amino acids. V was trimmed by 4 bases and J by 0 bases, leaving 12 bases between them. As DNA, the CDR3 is TGTGCCAGCAGTTACCTAGGGGAAACGAACACCGGGGAGCTGTTTTTT. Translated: CASSYLGETNTGELFF.

The CDR3 loop reads CASSLEWAGELFF. The CDR3, as DNA: TGTGCCAGCAGCTTGGAGTGGGCGGGGGAGCTGTTTTTT. The chain uses TRBV5-5 and TRBJ2-2; D remains ambiguous. This CDR3 comprises 13 residues. V was clipped by 0 bases and J by 8 bases, with 8 bases between them. The germline V gene encodes CDR1 SGHKS and CDR2 YYEKEE (reference sequence).

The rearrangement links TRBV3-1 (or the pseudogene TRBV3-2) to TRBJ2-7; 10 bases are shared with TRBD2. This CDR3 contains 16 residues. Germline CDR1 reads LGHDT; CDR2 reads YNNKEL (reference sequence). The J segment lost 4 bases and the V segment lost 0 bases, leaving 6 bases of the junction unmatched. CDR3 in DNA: TGTGCCAGCAGCCAAGAACTAGCGGGAAGAAGGTACGAGCAGTACTTC. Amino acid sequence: CASSQELAGRRYEQYF.

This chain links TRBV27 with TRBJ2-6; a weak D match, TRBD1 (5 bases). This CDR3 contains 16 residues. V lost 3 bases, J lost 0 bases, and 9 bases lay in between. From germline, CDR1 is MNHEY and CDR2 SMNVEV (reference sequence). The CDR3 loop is CASSFREPSGANVLTF. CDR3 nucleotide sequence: TGTGCCAGCAGTTTCAGGGAACCCTCTGGGGCCAACGTCCTGACTTTC.

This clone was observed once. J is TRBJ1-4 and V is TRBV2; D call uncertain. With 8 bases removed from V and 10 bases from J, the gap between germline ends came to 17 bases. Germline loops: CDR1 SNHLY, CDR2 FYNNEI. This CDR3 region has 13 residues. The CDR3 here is CASHLSREGKLFF. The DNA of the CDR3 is TGTGCCAGCCACCTGTCTCGGGAGGGAAAACTGTTTTTT. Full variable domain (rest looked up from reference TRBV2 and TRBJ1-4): EPEVTQTPSHQVTQMGQEVILRCVPISNHLYFYWYRQILGQKVEFLVSFYNNEISEKSEIFDDQFSVERPDGSNFTLKIRSTKLEDSAMYFCASHLSREGKLFFGSGTQLSVL.

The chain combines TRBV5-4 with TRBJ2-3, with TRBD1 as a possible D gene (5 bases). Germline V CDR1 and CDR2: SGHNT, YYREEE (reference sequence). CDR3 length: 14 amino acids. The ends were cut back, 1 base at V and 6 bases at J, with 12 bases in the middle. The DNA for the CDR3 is TGTGCCAGCAGCTTGAGAATAGCAGGGGATACGCAGTATTTT. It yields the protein CASSLRIAGDTQYF.